The 21 T cell receptor beta chains below were found in one sample sequenced in a study of blood T cell repertoires in COVID-19. The table came from immunoSEQ multiplex PCR; TCRdb's copy has only in-frame clones and leaves some out. The sample records roughly 330,000 clones, roughly 90% being singletons. The specimen sequenced was peripheral blood. The source of these receptors is a man aged 18-30 years who had recovered from COVID-19.

The V and J genes are TRBV3-1 (or the pseudogene TRBV3-2) and TRBJ2-2; 8 nucleotides agree with TRBD1. Trimming at V came to 4 bases and at J to 3 bases, leaving 4 bases not matched to a gene. The germline V gene encodes CDR1 LGHDT and CDR2 YNNKEL (reference sequence). The length of the CDR3 is 15 residues. CDR3 region: CASSRDRLHTGELFF. The DNA of the CDR3 is TGTGCCAGCAGCCGGGACAGGCTACACACCGGGGAGCTGTTTTTT.

In its sample, this clone was seen once. The V gene is TRBV7-9, the J gene TRBJ2-2; maybe TRBD2 (6 bases). The V end lost 3 bases, the J end lost 3 bases, and 11 bases lay between the germline ends. The CDR3 has 15 residues. Per the germline V gene, CDR1 is SEHNR and CDR2 is FQNEAQ (reference sequence). The CDR3 here is CASSFTGSYTGELFF. The CDR3 nucleotides read TGTGCCAGCAGCTTTACCGGGAGTTACACCGGGGAGCTGTTTTTT.

This clone showed up just once. The V gene is TRBV29-1, the J gene TRBJ1-5; tentative D call: TRBD1 (5 bases). V lost 6 bases and J 7 bases, leaving 22 bases between the germline ends. The CDR3 is made up of 15 amino acids. From germline, CDR1 is SQVTM and CDR2 ANQGSEA. CDR3 nucleotide sequence: TGCAGCGTCCAGAAGACATCCGGAGGGGAACAGCCCCAGCATTTT. This sequence encodes CSVQKTSGGEQPQHF.

V is TRBV30 and J is TRBJ1-1; D perhaps matches TRBD1 (5 bases). The V end lost 2 bases, the J end lost 0 bases, and 19 bases lay between the germline ends. Germline V gene lookup returns CDR1 GTSNPN and CDR2 SVGIG (reference sequence). The CDR3 extends over 17 amino acids. In nucleotides, the CDR3 is TGTGCCTGGAGTTCCCAGGGACTCACGACCATGAACACTGAAGCTTTCTTT. Its translation: CAWSSQGLTTMNTEAFF.

This clone was recorded only once. The chain couples TRBV10-1 to TRBJ2-1; the match to TRBD2 covers 8 bases. Germline V gives CDR1 WNHNN, CDR2 SYGVQD (reference sequence). The CDR3 contains 16 residues. The V gene end was trimmed by 2 bases and the J gene end by 6 bases; junction bases not matched to a gene: 9. CDR3 loop: CASSEVTSGKRNEQFF. The CDR3 DNA follows: TGCGCCAGCAGTGAGGTTACTAGCGGAAAACGCAATGAGCAGTTCTTC.

This chain links TRBV4-1 with TRBJ2-2; the D is unclear. The germline gives CDR1 MGHRA, CDR2 YSYEKL. The V gene lost 4 bases and the J gene lost 1 base, with 10 bases spanning the gap. CDR3 length equals 15 residues. CDR3 sequence reads: CASSPILRNTGELFF. The CDR3 DNA is TGCGCCAGCAGCCCCATTTTGAGGAACACCGGGGAGCTGTTTTTT.

The CDR3 bases are TGTGCCAGCAGCTTGTTTGGTAACCCGGGGGAAAAACTGTTTTTT. As protein: CASSLFGNPGEKLFF. The V call is TRBV7-9, the J call TRBJ1-4; D remains ambiguous. The CDR3 covers 15 residues. Germline CDR1 is SEHNR and CDR2 is FQNEAQ (reference sequence). V lost 3 bases to trimming and J lost 8 bases, with 16 bases between them.

V usage is TRBV5-1 and J usage is TRBJ2-1, with no clear D. Germline lookup yields CDR1 SGHRS and CDR2 YFSETQ. The CDR3 totals 13 residues. V shed 3 bases and J shed 7 bases, with 11 bases lying between them. CDR3 sequence: CASSSRYRNEQFF. The CDR3 coding sequence is TGCGCCAGCAGCTCCCGTTACCGGAATGAGCAGTTCTTC.

CDR3 in DNA: TGCGCCAGCAGCTTGATTTCTCGGGAGTACGAGCAGTACTTC. Protein product: CASSLISREYEQYF. V is TRBV5-1 and J is TRBJ2-7, with TRBD2 as a possible D gene (6 bases). V dropped 1 base and J dropped 4 bases, with 12 bases sitting between them. This CDR3 has 14 amino acids. CDR1 is SGHRS, CDR2 YFSETQ, per germline.

The chain links TRBV7-2 to TRBJ2-7, with a tentative D call TRBD1 (6 bases). Germline V gene lookup returns CDR1 SGHTA and CDR2 FQGNSA. V gave up 3 bases and J gave up 5 bases, with 14 bases separating them. The length of the CDR3 is 14 residues. CDR3 loop: CASSFWDITNEQYF. CDR3 DNA: TGTGCCAGCAGCTTCTGGGACATTACGAACGAGCAGTACTTC. Full variable domain (missing parts from reference TRBV7-2 and TRBJ2-7): GAGVSQSPSNKVTEKGKDVELRCDPISGHTALYWYRQSLGQGLEFLIYFQGNSAPDKSGLPSDRFSAERTGGSVSTLTIQRTQQEDSAVYLCASSFWDITNEQYFGPGTRLTVT.

V usage is TRBV7-8 and J usage is TRBJ1-4; the D gene is possibly TRBD1 (6 bases). Per germline, CDR1 SGHVS and CDR2 FQNEAQ. V was cut by 1 base and J by 7 bases, with 13 bases left in between. CDR3 length equals 15 residues. The CDR3 spells CASSLGTVVGEKLFF. Written as DNA, the CDR3 is TGTGCCAGCAGCTTAGGGACAGTCGTTGGTGAAAAACTGTTTTTT.

This chain uses TRBV27 with TRBJ2-1; 8 bases are a match to TRBD2. Germline CDR1 and CDR2: MNHEY and SMNVEV (reference sequence). V was pared by 5 bases and J by 0 bases, with 9 bases of the junction left unmatched. This CDR3 is 17 amino acids long. In DNA, the CDR3 is TGTGCCAGCAGTCCGCCTCCGGGACTAGGCTCCTACAATGAGCAGTTCTTC. The encoded protein is CASSPPPGLGSYNEQFF.

This chain connects TRBV7-5 to TRBJ2-3; the tabulated D call, TRBD1, remains unverified against the DNA. TRBV7-5 is assigned pseudogene status. This CDR3 is 17 amino acids long. CDR3 DNA sequence: TGTGCCAGAAGATTAAGTCCACGACAGGGGCCGGCAGATACGCAGTATTTT. The encoded protein is CARRLSPRQGPADTQYF.

The V and J genes are TRBV5-8 and TRBJ1-6; D might be TRBD1 (6 bases). Germline V gene sequence: CDR1 SGHTS, CDR2 YDEGEE. This CDR3 region has 13 residues. V was shortened by 5 bases and J by 6 bases, with 9 bases between the two germline ends. In DNA, the CDR3 is TGTGCCAGCAGACTACAGGGTAATTCACCCCTCCACTTT. It yields the protein CASRLQGNSPLHF.

This rearrangement joins TRBV7-9 to TRBJ2-7; 7 bases align to TRBD1. The trim removed 4 bases at V and 0 bases at J, leaving 12 bases unmatched. Germline CDR1 is SEHNR and CDR2 is FQNEAQ (reference sequence). The CDR3 consists of 17 residues. CDR3 region: CASSSTGSQRNSYEQYF. The CDR3 region has the DNA TGTGCCAGCAGCTCGACAGGGTCCCAGAGAAACTCCTACGAGCAGTACTTC.

The J gene is TRBJ2-2, the V gene TRBV5-1; 7 nucleotides match TRBD2. The V and J ends lost 4 bases and 3 bases, in that order; junction bases with no gene match: 12. Germline CDR1 SGHRS, CDR2 YFSETQ. The CDR3 runs 17 residues. CDR3 coding DNA: TGCGCCAGCAGCACGGGGGGAAGCGGAGGGGACACCGGGGAGCTGTTTTTT. Its translation is CASSTGGSGGDTGELFF.

The genes are TRBV18 and TRBJ1-1, with 10 bases lining up with TRBD1. The CDR3 spans 15 residues. With 6 bases clipped from V and 3 bases from J, the junction kept 7 bases outside the gene matches. Germline values: CDR1 KGHSH, CDR2 LQKENI. The DNA of the CDR3 is TGTGCCAGCTCTCCGGGACAGGGGATCGACACTGAAGCTTTCTTT. It specifies CASSPGQGIDTEAFF.

The chain recombines TRBV7-9 with TRBJ2-1; D possibly corresponds to TRBD2 (5 bases). V lost 11 bases and J 6 bases, leaving 8 bases between the germline ends. CDR1 and CDR2 from the germline V gene are SEHNR and FQNEAQ (reference sequence). CDR3 length: 10 amino acids. The CDR3 DNA reads TGTGCCGGAGGCATCAATGAGCAGTTCTTC. Protein product: CAGGINEQFF.

The rearrangement joins TRBV5-6 to TRBJ2-7; D gene uncertain. From germline, CDR1 is SGHDT and CDR2 YYEEEE. The CDR3 runs to 11 residues. Trimming removed 2 bases at V and 4 bases at J, with 4 bases between. CDR3 protein: CASSFQYEQYF. The CDR3 nucleotides read TGTGCCAGCAGCTTCCAATACGAGCAGTACTTC. Full variable domain (remainder filled in from reference TRBV5-6 and TRBJ2-7): DAGVTQSPTHLIKTRGQQVTLRCSPKSGHDTVSWYQQALGQGPQFIFQYYEEEERQRGNFPDRFSGHQFPNYSSELNVNALLLGDSALYLCASSFQYEQYFGPGTRLTVT.

The V and J genes are TRBV10-2 and TRBJ1-6, with TRBD1 identical over 8 bases. Trimming removed 6 bases from V and 8 bases from J; junction bases left unmatched: 12. In germline, CDR1 is WSHSY, CDR2 SAAADI. The CDR3 consists of 16 residues. The chain's CDR3 is CASRDVNRGADSPLHF. As DNA, the CDR3 is TGCGCCAGCAGGGACGTGAACAGGGGGGCCGATTCACCCCTCCACTTT.

The rearrangement uses TRBV19 and TRBJ1-6; 8 nucleotides align to TRBD1. CDR1 and CDR2 from the germline V gene are LNHDA and SQIVND (reference sequence). The CDR3 runs to 16 residues. The trim removed 3 bases at V and 6 bases at J, leaving 7 bases unmatched. The CDR3 protein is CASSMRDRPLNSPLHF. CDR3 sequence (DNA): TGTGCCAGTAGTATGAGGGACAGGCCACTTAATTCACCCCTCCACTTT. The whole variable domain, filled in from reference TRBV19 and TRBJ1-6, reads DGGITQSPKYLFRKEGQNVTLSCEQNLNHDAMYWYRQDPGQGLRLIYYSQIVNDFQKGDIAEGYSVSREKKESFPLTVTSAQKNPTAFYLCASSMRDRPLNSPLHFGNGTRLTVT.